One sample yielded the 13 T cell receptor beta chains listed below, sequenced in a study of T and B cells in COVID-19 patients. BIOMED2 TRB-A/B primer pools were used in multiplex TRB PCR. TCRdb processed the multiplex PCR reads anew with MiXCR; each CDR3 protein has one entry. The data contain over 7,500 distinct CDR3 sequences, about 28% of them singletons. From blood, about 250-500 ng of genomic DNA served as TRB template. The sample taken for sequencing was blood. The receptor source for this set is a human donor with active COVID-19.

This clonotype is labeled as medium-sized. V gene TRBV6-1 combines with J gene TRBJ2-2; no clear D. Trimming took 0 bases from V and 0 from J, leaving 8 bases between them. In germline, CDR1 is MNHNS, CDR2 SASEGT. The CDR3 runs 16 residues. In DNA, the CDR3 is TGTGCCAGCAGTGAAGCGTTTGGAACGAACACCGGGGAGCTGTTTTTT. It codes for CASSEAFGTNTGELFF.

This clonotype has just a few counts. The chain joins TRBV6-2 or TRBV6-3 to TRBJ1-6, with no clear D. The CDR3 runs to 15 residues. V dropped 2 bases and J dropped 5 bases, with 10 bases sitting between them. Germline values: CDR1 MNHEY, CDR2 SVGEGT. The CDR3 coding sequence is TGTGCCAGCAGTTACAGGGAAGCGAATAATTCACCCCTCCACTTT. This codes for CASSYREANNSPLHF.

By share, this clonotype counts as medium-sized. The J gene is TRBJ2-5, the V gene TRBV15; 10 nucleotides agree with TRBD1. This CDR3 has 15 amino acids. Germline V lookup: CDR1 LNHNV, CDR2 YYDKDF (reference sequence). Trimming removed 0 bases from V and 7 bases from J; junction bases left unmatched: 5. CDR3 DNA: TGTGCCACCAGCAGAGATCCTTGGGACAGGGGGACCCAGTACTTC. This gives the protein CATSRDPWDRGTQYF.

V gene TRBV24-1 combines with J gene TRBJ2-3, with D possibly TRBD1 on 5 matching bases. The germline V gene has CDR1 KGHDR and CDR2 SFDVKD. The CDR3 has 14 residues. Trimming pared 5 bases from V and 0 bases from J, leaving 8 bases between. CDR3 nucleotide sequence: TGTGCCACCAGTGGGTGGGGCAGCACAGATACGCAGTATTTT. Encoded protein: CATSGWGSTDTQYF.

This clonotype ranks as medium-sized (0.01 to 0.1%). The rearrangement uses TRBV19 and TRBJ1-3; D remains ambiguous. Germline CDR1 and CDR2: LNHDA and SQIVND (reference sequence). The CDR3 runs to 13 residues. Trimming shortened V by 7 bases and J by 4 bases, and 11 bases separated the two germline ends. The DNA for the CDR3 is TGTGCCAGTACGGGAGGTTTAGGAAACACCATATATTTT. Translating gives CASTGGLGNTIYF. Full variable domain (missing parts from reference TRBV19 and TRBJ1-3): DGGITQSPKYLFRKEGQNVTLSCEQNLNHDAMYWYRQDPGQGLRLIYYSQIVNDFQKGDIAEGYSVSREKKESFPLTVTSAQKNPTAFYLCASTGGLGNTIYFGEGSWLTVV.

This clonotype was seen a few times. This chain joins TRBV10-3 and TRBJ1-2; the match to TRBD1 covers 8 bases. Trimming cost V 4 bases and J 8 bases; bases outside gene matches: 9. The CDR3 length is 14 residues. Germline CDR1 reads ENHRY; CDR2 reads SYGVKD. CDR3 region: CAISASSGGWGYTF. The CDR3 nucleotides read TGTGCCATCAGTGCCTCCTCAGGGGGCTGGGGCTACACCTTC.

V gene TRBV7-9 combines with J gene TRBJ2-1, with 9 positions matching TRBD2. This CDR3 contains 16 residues. After removal of 1 base from V and 7 bases from J, the junction contained 8 bases not matched to a gene. Germline lookup yields CDR1 SEHNR and CDR2 FQNEAQ (reference sequence). The CDR3 coding sequence is TGTGCCAGCAGCTTAGGGGCTAGCGGGGAGTCGAATGAGCAGTTCTTC. It is translated as CASSLGASGESNEQFF.

The J gene is TRBJ1-2, the V gene TRBV6-1; perhaps TRBD1 as D (5 bases). V shed 2 bases and J shed 2 bases, with 12 bases lying between them. The CDR3 runs 15 residues. The germline V gene has CDR1 MNHNS and CDR2 SASEGT. CDR3 DNA: TGTGCCAGCAGTGAAACCCCAGGGAAAAACTATGGCTACACCTTC. Encoded protein: CASSETPGKNYGYTF.

The chain recombines TRBV18 with TRBJ1-3; D possibly corresponds to TRBD1 (6 bases). V was clipped by 6 bases and J by 4 bases, with 10 bases between them. The CDR3 length is 13 residues. The V gene's germline CDR1 is KGHSH and CDR2 LQKENI. The CDR3 here is CASSPGQGNTIYF. The CDR3 DNA reads TGTGCCAGCTCCCCAGGACAGGGAAACACCATATATTTT.

The V call is TRBV6-1, the J call TRBJ2-3; TRBD2 is a possible D gene (7 bases). Germline CDR1 and CDR2: MNHNS and SASEGT. CDR3 size: 17 residues. V was trimmed by 6 bases and J by 5 bases, leaving 24 bases between them. The CDR3 coding sequence is TGTGCCAGCAGCGATAGAACAGGGAGTGGCGGGGGAGATACGCAGTATTTT. Translating gives CASSDRTGSGGGDTQYF.

This clonotype came up a few times. The chain recombines TRBV6-2 or TRBV6-3 with TRBJ2-7; D possibly corresponds to TRBD1 (6 bases). CDR3 size: 15 residues. Germline assignment: CDR1 MNHEY and CDR2 SVGEGT. Deletions cut 0 bases from V and 3 bases from J, with 12 bases between. Here the CDR3 DNA reads TGTGCCAGCAGTTACTCCCCCAGGGGCCACTACGAGCAGTACGTC. Its protein is CASSYSPRGHYEQYV.

This clonotype is categorized as medium-sized. The gene calls are TRBV6-5 and TRBJ1-4, with D maybe TRBD1 (5 bases). In germline, CDR1 is MNHEY, CDR2 SVGAGI. CDR3 length: 13 amino acids. Trimming removed 9 bases at V and 7 bases at J, with 15 bases between. CDR3 in DNA: TGTGCCAGTTCCCGGGGGTTACCTGAAAAACTGTTTTTT. Protein product: CASSRGLPEKLFF.

This clonotype is medium-sized. This chain connects TRBV19 to TRBJ2-5; a possible D gene is TRBD2 (5 bases). Germline V lookup: CDR1 LNHDA, CDR2 SQIVND (reference sequence). The CDR3 loop spans 12 amino acids. Trimming stripped 5 bases from V and 4 bases from J, with 8 bases between. This CDR3 is CASSRGVETQYF. The CDR3 DNA is TGTGCCAGTAGTCGGGGAGTAGAGACCCAGTACTTC.